This TCR beta chain emerged from a study of blood T cell repertoires in COVID-19. Overall study: The United States, Italy and Spain were the sources of the acute and convalescent COVID-19 samples.

This clone was found once. Study processing details: Amplification of reference gene primers was used by the study to estimate nucleated cell counts. Only in-frame clones appear in the TCRdb table, and some are missing; sequencing was by immunoSEQ multiplex PCR. For V, J and clone size, that table is used; D and trimming come from the DNA. The repertoire holds more than 130,000 clones, with under 90% as singletons. This CDR3 spans 11 amino acids. V lost 6 bases to trimming and J lost 5 bases, with 6 bases between them. Per the germline V gene, CDR1 is MNHEY and CDR2 is SVGAGI. Sequencing was performed on peripheral blood. J is TRBJ2-3 and V is TRBV6-5; D ambiguous. The sequence derives from a woman over 75 in a cohort sampled during active or convalescent COVID-19. DNA for the CDR3: TGTGCCAGCAGATATATAGATACGCAGTATTTT. The encoded protein is CASRYIDTQYF.